This T cell receptor (beta chain) came from a study of T cell clonality in common variable immunodeficiency. Broader study findings: CVID subjects had higher TCRbeta clonality than healthy controls, most marked in about a third. Common variable immunodeficiency TCR beta sequences reportedly had fewer deletions and N-nucleotide insertions. Authors noted CVID clonality's cause needs subpopulation repertoire sequencing.

Unmatched junction bases numbered 9, after V lost 4 bases and J lost 3 bases. There are 15 residues in the CDR3. CDR1 is LNHDA and CDR2 is SQIVND in the germline V gene (reference sequence). Here immunoSEQ multiplex PCR was the method, and the copy in TCRdb shows in-frame clones only, minus some. There are approximately 29,000 clones in the sample, none observed a single time. This clone was detected a few times. The antigen is undetermined. The read is 3 residues too short to cover the CDR3 end, so that end is filled in from the germline J gene. Reduced serum IgG, IgA and/or IgM plus specific antibody deficiency defined CVID. Caucasian heritage predominated among both patients and controls.

The rearrangement uses TRBV19 and TRBJ2-7; 7 bases are a match to TRBD2. What was sequenced was peripheral blood mononuclear cells. The origin of this receptor is a human donor with common variable immunodeficiency. The CDR3 bases that were read are TGTGCCAGTAGTACAACAGCGGGAATCGGCTACGAG. Protein sequence: CASSTTAGIGYE. The whole CDR3 sequence is CASSTTAGIGYEQYF.